Listed below are T cell receptor beta chains from one sample, sequenced in a study of T cell changes during pregnancy in multiple sclerosis. Libraries were prepared by immunoSEQ multiplex PCR; TCRdb keeps only in-frame clonotypes and omits some of them. The data show over 35,000 clones, around nine tenths seen once. The sample here was CD4+ T cells from peripheral blood mononuclear cells, taken in the third trimester of pregnancy. These TCRs come from a female donor with multiple sclerosis, enrolled in a pregnancy study. Both conserved end residues are trimmed from each CDR3. A D gene is named only where the DNA matches it firmly. For some rows the clone size is stated as once, few or many, or as a class when expanded; others skip it.

J gene: TRBJ1-1
D gene: TRBD1
clone size: -
V gene: TRBV5-1
CDR3 protein: ASSGRTGRDAEAF

J gene: TRBJ1-2
D gene: -
clone size: -
V gene: TRBV5-1
CDR3 protein: ASSLDSYGYT

J gene: TRBJ2-3
D gene: -
clone size: -
V gene: TRBV7-6
CDR3 protein: ASSPTDGADTQY

J gene: TRBJ1-2
D gene: TRBD1
clone size: -
V gene: TRBV25-1
CDR3 protein: ASRAGQGSGYT

J gene: TRBJ2-5
D gene: TRBD2
clone size: -
V gene: TRBV7-2
CDR3 protein: ASSLGETSGTETQY

J gene: TRBJ1-1
D gene: -
clone size: -
V gene: TRBV25-1
CDR3 protein: ASIQDTEAF

J gene: TRBJ2-4
D gene: -
clone size: -
V gene: TRBV27
CDR3 protein: ASSFDSRPYKNIQY

J gene: TRBJ1-4
D gene: -
clone size: -
V gene: TRBV2
CDR3 protein: ASRYSRENEKLF

J gene: TRBJ2-3
D gene: TRBD2
clone size: -
V gene: TRBV7-8
CDR3 protein: ASTGAGVFSTDTQY

J gene: TRBJ2-1
D gene: -
clone size: -
V gene: TRBV6-1
CDR3 protein: ASSGELVSYNEQF

J gene: TRBJ2-7
D gene: TRBD2
clone size: once
V gene: TRBV6-5
CDR3 protein: ASSRLAGGYEQY

J gene: TRBJ2-7
D gene: TRBD1
clone size: -
V gene: TRBV19
CDR3 protein: ASSFPTGGRYEQY

J gene: TRBJ2-1
D gene: -
clone size: -
V gene: TRBV5-1
CDR3 protein: ASSLVSGEQF

J gene: TRBJ2-5
D gene: -
clone size: -
V gene: TRBV5-4
CDR3 protein: ASSPTGLVQETQY

J gene: TRBJ1-2
D gene: -
clone size: -
V gene: TRBV4-3
CDR3 protein: ASSQGRVSGGYT

J gene: TRBJ2-7
D gene: -
clone size: -
V gene: TRBV13
CDR3 protein: ASSLGGAGEQY

J gene: TRBJ1-2
D gene: TRBD1
clone size: -
V gene: TRBV19
CDR3 protein: ASSIRGQGSSYT

J gene: TRBJ2-5
D gene: -
clone size: once
V gene: TRBV5-4
CDR3 protein: ASSLGTLQETQY

J gene: TRBJ1-1
D gene: -
clone size: -
V gene: TRBV28
CDR3 protein: ASSLWGESEAF

J gene: TRBJ2-7
D gene: TRBD1
clone size: -
V gene: TRBV6-5
CDR3 protein: ASGLTGFENEQY

J gene: TRBJ2-2
D gene: -
clone size: once
V gene: TRBV4-3
CDR3 protein: ASSQEERRGGELF

J gene: TRBJ1-1
D gene: TRBD1
clone size: -
V gene: TRBV10-3
CDR3 protein: ATLDRGFMNTEAF